This TCR beta chain was documented in a study of cytomegalovirus exposure and HLA in healthy donors. In the study overall: Earlier findings included about 120 million unique TCR beta sequences obtained from about 180 million T cells. General study results and limits: A later analysis reportedly found fewer N-insertions in an Asian-associated ancestry cluster than the roughly 670-donor mean. Researchers had no immune exposure information except CMV serostatus available.

It was with 60 Vbeta and 13 Jbeta primers that the PCR ran. TCRdb's table, derived via immunoSEQ multiplex PCR, lists solely in-frame clones and lacks some. The sample consists of around 170,000 clones, over 80% of them appearing once. Among the donors, all were healthy bone marrow donors. With respect to this clone: Its antigen is still unknown.

Germline values: CDR1 LNHDA, CDR2 SQIVND (reference sequence). The CDR3 length is 14 residues. V dropped 7 bases and J dropped 3 bases, with 16 bases sitting between them. This sequence was found in a man aged 40-55 years in good health and CMV-seropositive. The genes are TRBV19 and TRBJ2-7; possible D gene TRBD1, 5 bases. Specimen: PBMCs. The CDR3 nucleotides are TGTGCCAGTAATCAGGGCAGGGAAGACTACGAGCAGTACTTC. Its translation is CASNQGREDYEQYF.